Below are 26 T cell receptor beta chains sequenced from a single sample in a study of radiation and T cells in renal cell carcinoma. As for time point: baseline pretreatment blood. Stated treatment: 15 Gy SBRT to primary tumor, nephrectomy 4 weeks later. Measured with immunoSEQ multiplex PCR; TCRdb has only the in-frame clones, and not every one. The sample carries 150,000 or so clones, about 88% recorded once. This sample comprised blood, obtained from a patient whose treatment included radiotherapy and nephrectomy. The receptors derive from a woman between 65 and 79 years old with renal cell carcinoma.

The CDR3 reads CASSLRSSGGNEQFF. For the CDR3, the DNA is TGTGCCAGCAGTTTAAGAAGTAGCGGGGGGAACGAGCAGTTCTTC. The chain carries TRBV27 and TRBJ2-1; 10 nucleotides match TRBD2. Germline-derived CDR1 and CDR2 are MNHEY and SMNVEV (reference sequence). Trimming cost V 2 bases and J 10 bases; bases outside gene matches: 8. This CDR3 is 15 amino acids long.

This sequence joins TRBV11-2 and TRBJ1-4, with 9 bases identical to TRBD1. Germline V lookup: CDR1 SGHAT, CDR2 FQNNGV. Trimming at V came to 5 bases and at J to 8 bases, leaving 9 bases not matched to a gene. This CDR3 region has 15 residues. CDR3 loop: CASSAMDRGGEKLFF. CDR3 in DNA: TGTGCCAGCAGCGCGATGGACAGGGGTGGAGAAAAACTGTTTTTT.

The V gene is TRBV5-1, the J gene TRBJ2-5; 12 bases map to TRBD2. This CDR3 is built from 16 residues. From germline, CDR1 is SGHRS and CDR2 YFSETQ. The junction had 6 bases not matched to a gene; V was cut back by 6 bases and J by 0 bases. The CDR3 nucleotides read TGCGCCAGCAAGCCCGGACTAGCGGGGAACCAAGAGACCCAGTACTTC. Protein sequence: CASKPGLAGNQETQYF.

V gene TRBV2 combines with J gene TRBJ2-7; 7 bases map to TRBD1. V lost 6 bases to trimming and J lost 2 bases; unmatched junction nucleotides: 7. CDR1 and CDR2 from the germline V gene are SNHLY and FYNNEI. CDR3 length: 14 amino acids. The CDR3 region is CASSNWDRPYEQYF. The CDR3 DNA sequence: TGTGCCAGCAGCAACTGGGACAGACCCTACGAGCAGTACTTC.

The chain recombines TRBV7-9 with TRBJ2-1; 7 bases map to TRBD1. V shed 4 bases and J 3 bases; nucleotides not matched to a gene: 6. CDR1 and CDR2 from the germline V gene are SEHNR and FQNEAQ (reference sequence). The CDR3 totals 15 residues. CDR3 nucleotides: TGTGCCAGCAGCTCTCCGGGACAGAGCTACAATGAGCAGTTCTTC. Translation: CASSSPGQSYNEQFF.

The J gene is TRBJ1-1, the V gene TRBV25-1, with D maybe TRBD1 (5 bases). The CDR3 has 13 amino acids. Per germline, CDR1 MGHDK and CDR2 SYGVNS. Trimming cost V 8 bases and J 0 bases, with 10 bases left between them. For the CDR3, the DNA is TGTGCCAGCGTAGGACACATGAACACTGAAGCTTTCTTT. Its protein is CASVGHMNTEAFF.

The rearrangement links TRBV18 to TRBJ1-5, with a tentative D call TRBD1 (6 bases). The CDR3 is made up of 16 amino acids. The V gene's germline CDR1 is KGHSH and CDR2 LQKENI. The V end lost 5 bases, the J end lost 2 bases, and 16 bases lay between the germline ends. The CDR3 is CASSSTGRLGNQPQHF. Here the CDR3 DNA reads TGTGCCAGCTCATCTACAGGGAGGTTAGGCAATCAGCCCCAGCATTTT.

The rearrangement uses TRBV7-2 and TRBJ2-1; no clear D. The CDR3 sequence is 11 residues long. V was cut by 2 bases and J by 7 bases, with 3 bases left in between. In germline, CDR1 is SGHTA, CDR2 FQGNSA. DNA for the CDR3: TGTGCCAGCAGCTTAAAGAATGAGCAGTTCTTC. Translating it yields CASSLKNEQFF.

The chain uses TRBV7-6 and TRBJ2-2; D possibly corresponds to TRBD2 (5 bases). Germline values: CDR1 SGHVS, CDR2 FNYEAQ. V dropped 3 bases and J dropped 4 bases, with 18 bases sitting between them. The CDR3 is 17 amino acids. The CDR3 loop is CASSFWQSRRGTGELFF. CDR3 coding DNA: TGTGCCAGCAGCTTCTGGCAGTCCCGCCGGGGCACCGGGGAGCTGTTTTTT.

The V gene is TRBV28, the J gene TRBJ2-7, with TRBD1 matching over 9 bases. CDR3 size: 14 residues. The V gene's germline CDR1 is MDHEN and CDR2 SYDVKM. With 5 bases clipped from V and 4 bases from J, the junction kept 6 bases outside the gene matches. The CDR3 DNA sequence: TGTGCCAGCAGTGGACAGGGGTTTAGGTACGAGCAGTACTTC. It translates to CASSGQGFRYEQYF.

V and J are TRBV19 and TRBJ1-2, with D perhaps TRBD1 (6 bases). The CDR3 consists of 12 residues. Germline CDR1 is LNHDA and CDR2 is SQIVND (reference sequence). The ends were cut back, 3 bases at V and 8 bases at J, with 10 bases in the middle. The CDR3 protein is CASSIGGSGYTF. In nucleotides, the CDR3 is TGTGCCAGTAGTATCGGGGGCAGCGGCTACACCTTC.

This rearrangement joins TRBV7-3 to TRBJ1-1; a possible D gene is TRBD1 (5 bases). CDR1 and CDR2 (germline): SGHTA, FQGTGA. The ends were cut back, 1 base at V and 5 bases at J, with 14 bases in the middle. CDR3 length: 15 amino acids. The CDR3 spells CASSLNPGKGTEAFF. The DNA for the CDR3 is TGTGCCAGCAGCTTAAACCCGGGGAAGGGGACTGAAGCTTTCTTT.

The rearrangement links TRBV11-2 to TRBJ2-7; 11 bases fit TRBD2. This CDR3 region has 15 residues. The V gene end was trimmed by 4 bases and the J gene end by 3 bases; junction bases not matched to a gene: 5. Germline loops: CDR1 SGHAT, CDR2 FQNNGV. CDR3 sequence: CASSSGLAAVYEQYF. The CDR3 coding sequence is TGTGCCAGCAGCTCGGGACTAGCGGCTGTCTACGAGCAGTACTTC.

The rearrangement uses TRBV9 and TRBJ2-7, with 9 bases fitting TRBD2. The CDR3 totals 16 residues. After removal of 4 bases from V and 4 bases from J, the junction contained 12 bases not matched to a gene. The V gene's germline CDR1 is SGDLS and CDR2 YYNGEE. CDR3: CASSLSSGGTLYEQYF. The CDR3, as DNA: TGTGCCAGCAGCCTATCGAGCGGGGGGACCTTATACGAGCAGTACTTC. The whole variable domain, remainder taken from reference TRBV9 and TRBJ2-7, is DSGVTQTPKHLITATGQRVTLRCSPRSGDLSVYWYQQSLDQGLQFLIQYYNGEERAKGNILERFSAQQFPDLHSELNLSSLELGDSALYFCASSLSSGGTLYEQYFGPGTRLTVT.

The chain joins TRBV7-2 to TRBJ2-5; 13 nucleotides agree with TRBD2. Trimming removed 5 bases from V and 4 bases from J; junction bases left unmatched: 4. Germline assignment: CDR1 SGHTA and CDR2 FQGNSA. The CDR3 is made up of 15 amino acids. Here the CDR3 DNA reads TGTGCCAGCAGCCCGCGGACTAGCGGGGGAGAGACCCAGTACTTC. This sequence encodes CASSPRTSGGETQYF. The complete variable domain, with remaining parts taken from reference TRBV7-2 and TRBJ2-5, reads GAGVSQSPSNKVTEKGKDVELRCDPISGHTALYWYRQSLGQGLEFLIYFQGNSAPDKSGLPSDRFSAERTGGSVSTLTIQRTQQEDSAVYLCASSPRTSGGETQYFGPGTRLLVL.

This clone has a single count. The chain employs TRBV5-6 and TRBJ1-2; TRBD1 is a possible D gene (5 bases). The germline V gene encodes CDR1 SGHDT and CDR2 YYEEEE. This CDR3 comprises 15 residues. Trimming shortened V by 0 bases and J by 6 bases, and 15 bases separated the two germline ends. The CDR3 here is CASSLGSGGRDGYTF. The CDR3 DNA reads as TGTGCCAGCAGCTTGGGGTCCGGGGGAAGAGATGGCTACACCTTC.

The V and J genes are TRBV5-6 and TRBJ2-1; TRBD2 matches at 13 bases. There are 17 residues in the CDR3. Per germline, CDR1 SGHDT and CDR2 YYEEEE. V shed 4 bases and J 10 bases; nucleotides not matched to a gene: 14. CDR3 residues: CASSKGLAGAQGLEQFF. The DNA for the CDR3 is TGTGCCAGCAGCAAAGGACTAGCGGGGGCCCAGGGGCTGGAGCAGTTCTTC.

The V gene is TRBV7-6, the J gene TRBJ2-7; 11 nucleotides align to TRBD2. The CDR3 length is 19 residues. Unmatched junction bases numbered 11, after V lost 1 base and J lost 0 bases. CDR1 is SGHVS and CDR2 is FNYEAQ in the germline V gene. Written as DNA, the CDR3 is TGTGCCAGCAGCTTAGAGCCGGGACTAGCGGTTAGAAGCTCCTACGAGCAGTACTTC. Protein: CASSLEPGLAVRSSYEQYF.

The chain employs TRBV29-1 and TRBJ2-2; 9 bases match TRBD1. Germline CDR1 SQVTM, CDR2 ANQGSEA. The CDR3 is 14 residues long. Trimming removed 6 bases from V and 2 bases from J; junction bases left unmatched: 4. CDR3 residues: CSVRDRANTGELFF. The DNA for the CDR3 is TGCAGCGTCCGGGACAGGGCAAACACCGGGGAGCTGTTTTTT.

This chain joins TRBV30 and TRBJ1-2, with D maybe TRBD1 (5 bases). Trimming took off 0 bases at V and 4 bases at J, with 15 bases between the two ends. The germline CDR1 and CDR2 sequences are GTSNPN and SVGIG (reference sequence). The CDR3 extends over 15 amino acids. The CDR3 DNA follows: TGTGCCTGGAGTGTAAAATGGGGGGATGGCTATGGCTACACCTTC. Encoded protein: CAWSVKWGDGYGYTF.

The genes are TRBV10-3 and TRBJ2-3; TRBD2 aligns across 11 bases. The V segment lost 11 bases and the J segment 4 bases; nucleotides outside the gene matches: 8. This CDR3 is 14 amino acids long. The germline V gene encodes CDR1 ENHRY and CDR2 SYGVKD. CDR3 residues: CAGNSGGAADTQYF. In nucleotides, the CDR3 is TGTGCCGGAAATAGCGGGGGGGCCGCAGATACGCAGTATTTT.

The gene calls are TRBV9 and TRBJ1-2; tentative D call: TRBD1 (5 bases). Germline V gene lookup returns CDR1 SGDLS and CDR2 YYNGEE. Trimming cost V 0 bases and J 8 bases, with 17 bases left between them. CDR3 length: 15 residues. As DNA, the CDR3 is TGTGCCAGCAGCGTAGTTCAGGGTTCAAGAGGAGGCTACACCTTC. Translation: CASSVVQGSRGGYTF.

The J gene is TRBJ2-3, the V gene TRBV7-2, with D possibly called TRBD1 or TRBD2 (6 bases each). The ends were cut back, 3 bases at V and 1 base at J, with 11 bases in the middle. The CDR3 contains 15 residues. In germline, CDR1 is SGHTA, CDR2 FQGNSA. The CDR3 DNA follows: TGTGCCAGCAGCTTTATGGAGGGGGGCACAGATACGCAGTATTTT. It translates to CASSFMEGGTDTQYF.

The V and J genes are TRBV11-3 and TRBJ2-1, with a possible D match to TRBD1 (6 bases). The germline CDR1 and CDR2 sequences are SGHNT and YENEEA. The CDR3 extends over 16 amino acids. V was shortened by 1 base and J by 7 bases, with 17 bases between the two germline ends. DNA of the CDR3: TGTGCCAGCAGCTTAGGGGGACAAGGGCAAAGGAATGAGCAGTTCTTC. The encoded protein is CASSLGGQGQRNEQFF. The full variable domain, in which reference TRBV11-3 and TRBJ2-1 provide the parts outside the CDR3, is EAGVVQSPRYKIIEKKQPVAFWCNPISGHNTLYWYLQNLGQGPELLIRYENEEAVDDSQLPKDRFSAERLKGVDSTLKIQPAELGDSAVYLCASSLGGQGQRNEQFFGPGTRLTVL.

In this sample, this clone turned up a few times. The chain has TRBV15 and TRBJ1-1; no definite D call. The CDR3 has 16 residues. Germline V gene data show CDR1 as LNHNV and CDR2 as YYDKDF (reference sequence). V lost 0 bases and J lost 4, with 15 bases in between. In nucleotides, the CDR3 is TGTGCCACCAGCAGAGATTGGGCAGGCTGGGGCACTGAAGCTTTCTTT. This sequence encodes CATSRDWAGWGTEAFF.

This clone was picked up a small number of times. The chain links TRBV10-1 to TRBJ1-5, with D perhaps matching TRBD1 (6 bases). V was shortened by 2 bases and J by 0 bases, with 14 bases between the two germline ends. This CDR3 region has 17 residues. Germline CDR1 and CDR2: WNHNN and SYGVQD (reference sequence). The CDR3 loop reads CASSEGGGQHSNQPQHF. The CDR3 DNA reads as TGCGCCAGCAGTGAGGGTGGGGGGCAACATAGCAATCAGCCCCAGCATTTT.